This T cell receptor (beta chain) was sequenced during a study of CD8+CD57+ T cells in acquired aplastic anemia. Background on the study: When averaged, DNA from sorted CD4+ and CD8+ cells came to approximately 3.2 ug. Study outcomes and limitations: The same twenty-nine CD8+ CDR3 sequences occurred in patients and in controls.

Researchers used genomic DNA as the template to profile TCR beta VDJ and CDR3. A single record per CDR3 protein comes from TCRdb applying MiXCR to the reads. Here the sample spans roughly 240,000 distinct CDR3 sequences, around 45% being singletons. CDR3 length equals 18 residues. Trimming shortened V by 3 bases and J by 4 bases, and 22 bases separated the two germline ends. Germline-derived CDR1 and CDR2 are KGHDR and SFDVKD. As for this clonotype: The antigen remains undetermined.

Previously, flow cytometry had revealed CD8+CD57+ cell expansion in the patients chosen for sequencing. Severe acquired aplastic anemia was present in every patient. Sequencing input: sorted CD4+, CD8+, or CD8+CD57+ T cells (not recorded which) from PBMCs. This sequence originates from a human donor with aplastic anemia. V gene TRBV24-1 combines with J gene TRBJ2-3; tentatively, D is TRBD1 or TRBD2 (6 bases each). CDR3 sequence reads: CATSDPRYGGFWADTQYF. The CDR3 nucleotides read TGTGCCACCAGTGATCCCCGGTACGGGGGCTTCTGGGCAGATACGCAGTATTTT.